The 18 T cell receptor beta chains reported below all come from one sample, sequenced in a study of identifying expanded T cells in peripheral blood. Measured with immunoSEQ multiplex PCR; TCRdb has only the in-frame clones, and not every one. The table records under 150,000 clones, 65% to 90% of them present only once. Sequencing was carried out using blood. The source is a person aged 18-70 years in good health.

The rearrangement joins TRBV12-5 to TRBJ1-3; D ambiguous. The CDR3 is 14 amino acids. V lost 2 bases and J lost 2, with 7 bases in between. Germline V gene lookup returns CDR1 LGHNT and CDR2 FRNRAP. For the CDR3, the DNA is TGTGCTAGTGGTTTGAAATGGACTGGAAACACCATATATTTT. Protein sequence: CASGLKWTGNTIYF.

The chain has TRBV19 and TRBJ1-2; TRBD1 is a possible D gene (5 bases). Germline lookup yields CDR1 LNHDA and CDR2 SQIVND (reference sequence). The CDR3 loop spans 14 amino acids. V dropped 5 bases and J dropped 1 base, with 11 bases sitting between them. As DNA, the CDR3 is TGTGCCAGTAGTTCCTTTGGGGGTAACTATGGCTACACCTTC. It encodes CASSSFGGNYGYTF.

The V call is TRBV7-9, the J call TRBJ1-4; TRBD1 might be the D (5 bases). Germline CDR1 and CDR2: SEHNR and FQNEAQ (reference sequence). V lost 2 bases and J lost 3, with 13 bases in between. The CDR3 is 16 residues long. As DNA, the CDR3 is TGTGCCAGCAGCTTAATTAAAGGGGATCCTAATGAAAAACTGTTTTTT. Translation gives CASSLIKGDPNEKLFF.

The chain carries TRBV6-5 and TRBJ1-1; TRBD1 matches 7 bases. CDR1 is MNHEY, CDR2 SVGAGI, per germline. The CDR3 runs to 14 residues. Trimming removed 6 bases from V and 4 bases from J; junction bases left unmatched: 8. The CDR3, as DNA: TGTGCCAGCAGCCAAACAGGGGACGGCACTGAAGCTTTCTTT. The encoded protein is CASSQTGDGTEAFF.

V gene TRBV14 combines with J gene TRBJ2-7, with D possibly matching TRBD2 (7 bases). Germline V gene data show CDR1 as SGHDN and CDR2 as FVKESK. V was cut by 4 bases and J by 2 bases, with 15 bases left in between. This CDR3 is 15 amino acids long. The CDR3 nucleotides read TGTGCCAGCAGCCTCCACGGGGGGCTGGCCTACGAGCAGTACTTC. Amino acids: CASSLHGGLAYEQYF.

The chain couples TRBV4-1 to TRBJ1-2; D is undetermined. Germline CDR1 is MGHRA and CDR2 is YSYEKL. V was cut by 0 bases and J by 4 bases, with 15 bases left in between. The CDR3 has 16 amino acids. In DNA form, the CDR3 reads TGCGCCAGCAGCCAAGAGTCGGCCAGCGTTGCCTATGGCTACACCTTC. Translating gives CASSQESASVAYGYTF.

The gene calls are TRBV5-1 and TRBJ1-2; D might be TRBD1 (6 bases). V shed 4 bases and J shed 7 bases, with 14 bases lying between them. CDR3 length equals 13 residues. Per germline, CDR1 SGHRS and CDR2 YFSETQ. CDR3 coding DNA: TGCGCCAGCAGCAAGGAGGGGGTTGGTGGCTACACCTTC. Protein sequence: CASSKEGVGGYTF.

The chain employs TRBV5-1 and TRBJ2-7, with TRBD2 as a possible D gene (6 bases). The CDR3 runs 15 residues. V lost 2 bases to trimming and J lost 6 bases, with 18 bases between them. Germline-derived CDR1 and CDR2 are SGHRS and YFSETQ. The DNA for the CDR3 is TGCGCCAGCAGCTTCACCTCTGGCGGGATTGGCGAGCAGTACTTC. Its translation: CASSFTSGGIGEQYF.

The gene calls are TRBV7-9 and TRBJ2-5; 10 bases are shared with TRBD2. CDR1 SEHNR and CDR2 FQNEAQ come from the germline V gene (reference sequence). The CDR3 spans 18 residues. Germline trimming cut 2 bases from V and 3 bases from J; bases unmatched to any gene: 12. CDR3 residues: CASSLPPRLAGMKETQYF. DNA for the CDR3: TGTGCCAGCAGCTTACCCCCAAGACTAGCGGGCATGAAAGAGACCCAGTACTTC. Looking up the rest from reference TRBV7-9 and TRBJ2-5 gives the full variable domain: DTGVSQNPRHKITKRGQNVTFRCDPISEHNRLYWYRQTLGQGPEFLTYFQNEAQLEKSRLLSDRFSAERPKGSFSTLEIQRTEQGDSAMYLCASSLPPRLAGMKETQYFGPGTRLLVL.

The CDR3 DNA reads as TGTGCCAGGTCTGGGGAATTGTATGGCTACACCTTC. Protein sequence: CARSGELYGYTF. V gene TRBV9 combines with J gene TRBJ1-2; the D is unclear. The CDR3 is made up of 12 amino acids. Germline CDR1 is SGDLS and CDR2 is YYNGEE. V shed 8 bases and J shed 5 bases, with 13 bases lying between them. Variable domain in full (rest from reference TRBV9 and TRBJ1-2): DSGVTQTPKHLITATGQRVTLRCSPRSGDLSVYWYQQSLDQGLQFLIQYYNGEERAKGNILERFSAQQFPDLHSELNLSSLELGDSALYFCARSGELYGYTFGSGTRLTVV.

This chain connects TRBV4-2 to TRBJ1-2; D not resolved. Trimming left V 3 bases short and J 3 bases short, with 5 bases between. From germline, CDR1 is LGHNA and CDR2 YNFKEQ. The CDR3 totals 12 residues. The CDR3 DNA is TGTGCCAGCAGCCATAGGGACTATGGCTACACCTTC. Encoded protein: CASSHRDYGYTF.

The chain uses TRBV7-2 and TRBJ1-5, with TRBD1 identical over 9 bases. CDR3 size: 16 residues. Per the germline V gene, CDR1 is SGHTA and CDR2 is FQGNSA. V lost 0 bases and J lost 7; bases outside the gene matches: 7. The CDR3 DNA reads TGTGCCAGCAGCTTAGCCAACAGGGGGCTAGGGCAGCCCCAGCATTTT. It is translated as CASSLANRGLGQPQHF.

The CDR3 loop is CASSPWTQTDTQYF. Written as DNA, the CDR3 is TGTGCCAGTAGTCCCTGGACTCAGACAGATACGCAGTATTTT. The genes are TRBV19 and TRBJ2-3; tentatively, D is TRBD2 (5 bases). The CDR3 has 14 residues. Per germline, CDR1 LNHDA and CDR2 SQIVND (reference sequence). Trimming shortened V by 5 bases and J by 3 bases, and 12 bases separated the two germline ends.

The CDR3 coding sequence is TGTGCCAGCACAAGGGGGGGATGGAACACAGATACGCAGTATTTT. Its translation is CASTRGGWNTDTQYF. The chain carries TRBV27 and TRBJ2-3, with D perhaps TRBD2 (7 bases). V dropped 7 bases and J dropped 2 bases, with 16 bases sitting between them. The CDR3 sequence is 15 residues long. Germline assignment: CDR1 MNHEY and CDR2 SMNVEV (reference sequence).

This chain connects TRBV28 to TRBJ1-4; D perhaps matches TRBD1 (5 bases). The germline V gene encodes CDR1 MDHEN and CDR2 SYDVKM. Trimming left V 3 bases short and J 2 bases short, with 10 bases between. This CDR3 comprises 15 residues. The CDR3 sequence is CASSFPGGTNEKLFF. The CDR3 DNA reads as TGTGCCAGCAGTTTCCCCGGGGGGACTAATGAAAAACTGTTTTTT.

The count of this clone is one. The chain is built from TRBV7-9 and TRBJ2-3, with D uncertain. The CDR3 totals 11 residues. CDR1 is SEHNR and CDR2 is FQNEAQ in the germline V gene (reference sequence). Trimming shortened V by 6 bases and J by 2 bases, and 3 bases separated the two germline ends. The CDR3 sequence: CASRFTDTQYF. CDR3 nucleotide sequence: TGTGCCAGCAGGTTCACAGATACGCAGTATTTT.

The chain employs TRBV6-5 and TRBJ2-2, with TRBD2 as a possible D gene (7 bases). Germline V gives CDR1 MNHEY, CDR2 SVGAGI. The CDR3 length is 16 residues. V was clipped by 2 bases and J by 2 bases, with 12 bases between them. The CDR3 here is CASSYSGTINTGELFF. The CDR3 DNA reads TGTGCCAGCAGTTACAGCGGGACAATCAACACCGGGGAGCTGTTTTTT.

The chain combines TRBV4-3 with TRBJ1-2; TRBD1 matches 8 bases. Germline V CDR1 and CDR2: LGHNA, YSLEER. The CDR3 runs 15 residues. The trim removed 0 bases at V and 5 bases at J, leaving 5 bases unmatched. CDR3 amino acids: CASSQDGQGSYGYTF. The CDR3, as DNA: TGCGCCAGCAGCCAAGATGGACAGGGATCGTATGGCTACACCTTC.